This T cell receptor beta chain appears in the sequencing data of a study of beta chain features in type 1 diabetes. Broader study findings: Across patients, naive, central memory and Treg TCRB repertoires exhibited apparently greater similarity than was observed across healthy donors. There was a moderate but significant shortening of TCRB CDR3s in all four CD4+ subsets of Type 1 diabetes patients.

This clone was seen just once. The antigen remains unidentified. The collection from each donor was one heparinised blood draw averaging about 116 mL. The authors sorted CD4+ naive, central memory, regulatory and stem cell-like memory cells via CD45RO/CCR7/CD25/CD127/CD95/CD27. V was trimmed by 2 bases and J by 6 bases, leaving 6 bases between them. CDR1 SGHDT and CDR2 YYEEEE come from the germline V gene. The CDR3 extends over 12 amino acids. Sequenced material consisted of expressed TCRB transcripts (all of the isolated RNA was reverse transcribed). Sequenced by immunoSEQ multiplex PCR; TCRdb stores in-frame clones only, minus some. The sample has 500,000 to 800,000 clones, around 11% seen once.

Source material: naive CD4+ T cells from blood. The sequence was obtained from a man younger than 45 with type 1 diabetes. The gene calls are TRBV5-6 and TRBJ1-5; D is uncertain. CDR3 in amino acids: CASSFQAQPQHF. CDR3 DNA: TGTGCCAGCAGCTTTCAAGCTCAGCCCCAGCATTTT.